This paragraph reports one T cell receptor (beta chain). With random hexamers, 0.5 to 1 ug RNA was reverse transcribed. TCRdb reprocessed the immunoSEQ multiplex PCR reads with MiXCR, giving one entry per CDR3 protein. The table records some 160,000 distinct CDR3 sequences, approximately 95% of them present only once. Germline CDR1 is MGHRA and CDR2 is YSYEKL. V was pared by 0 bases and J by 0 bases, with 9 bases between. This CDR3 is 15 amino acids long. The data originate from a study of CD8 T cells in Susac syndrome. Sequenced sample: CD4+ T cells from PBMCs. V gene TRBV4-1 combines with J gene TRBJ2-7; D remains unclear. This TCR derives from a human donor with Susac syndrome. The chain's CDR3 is CASSQERISSYEQYF. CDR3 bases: TGCGCCAGCAGCCAAGAAAGGATTAGCTCCTACGAGCAGTACTTC.